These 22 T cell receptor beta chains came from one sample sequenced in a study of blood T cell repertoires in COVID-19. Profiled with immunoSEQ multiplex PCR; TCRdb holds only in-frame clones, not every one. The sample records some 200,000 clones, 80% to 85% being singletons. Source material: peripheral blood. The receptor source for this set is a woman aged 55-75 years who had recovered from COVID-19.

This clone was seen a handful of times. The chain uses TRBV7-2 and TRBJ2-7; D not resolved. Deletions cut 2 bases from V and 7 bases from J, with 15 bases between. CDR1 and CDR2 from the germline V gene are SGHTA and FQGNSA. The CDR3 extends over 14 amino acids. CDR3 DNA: TGTGCCAGCAGCTTACGGCCTACAGTTCAGGAGCAGTACTTC. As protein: CASSLRPTVQEQYF. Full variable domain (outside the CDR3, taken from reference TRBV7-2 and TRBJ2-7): GAGVSQSPSNKVTEKGKDVELRCDPISGHTALYWYRQSLGQGLEFLIYFQGNSAPDKSGLPSDRFSAERTGGSVSTLTIQRTQQEDSAVYLCASSLRPTVQEQYFGPGTRLTVT.

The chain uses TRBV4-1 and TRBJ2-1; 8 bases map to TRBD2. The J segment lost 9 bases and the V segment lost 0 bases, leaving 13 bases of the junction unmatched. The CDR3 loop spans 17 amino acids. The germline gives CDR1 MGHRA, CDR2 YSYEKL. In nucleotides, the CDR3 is TGCGCCAGCAGCCAAGAGAGTAGGTTAGCGGGGCACAGTGAGCAGTTCTTC. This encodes CASSQESRLAGHSEQFF.

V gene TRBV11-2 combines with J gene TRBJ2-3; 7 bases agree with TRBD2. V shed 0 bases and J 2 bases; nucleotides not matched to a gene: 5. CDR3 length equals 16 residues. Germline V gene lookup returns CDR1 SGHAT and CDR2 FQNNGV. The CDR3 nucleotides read TGTGCCAGCAGCTTAGACTGGGGGGGGACCACAGATACGCAGTATTTT. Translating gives CASSLDWGGTTDTQYF.

The CDR3 here is CASSFAGGLDTQYF. The CDR3, as DNA: TGTGCCAGCAGCTTTGCGGGGGGGCTGGATACGCAGTATTTT. The chain uses TRBV7-3 and TRBJ2-3; 9 bases agree with TRBD2. The CDR3 has 14 amino acids. Unmatched junction bases numbered 4, after V lost 3 bases and J lost 6 bases. The V gene's germline CDR1 is SGHTA and CDR2 FQGTGA.

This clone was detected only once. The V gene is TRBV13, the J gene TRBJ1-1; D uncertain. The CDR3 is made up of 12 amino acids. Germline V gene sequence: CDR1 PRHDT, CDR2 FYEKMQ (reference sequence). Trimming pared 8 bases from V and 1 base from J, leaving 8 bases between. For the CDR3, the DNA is TGTGCCAGCTCGTCGGGGAACACTGAAGCTTTCTTT. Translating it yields CASSSGNTEAFF.

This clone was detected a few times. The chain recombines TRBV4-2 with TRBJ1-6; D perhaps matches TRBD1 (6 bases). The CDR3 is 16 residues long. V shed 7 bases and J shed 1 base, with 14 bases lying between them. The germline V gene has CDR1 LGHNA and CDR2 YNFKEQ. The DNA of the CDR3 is TGTGCCAGCACGCCGACAACAGGGTCCTATAATTCACCCCTCCACTTT. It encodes CASTPTTGSYNSPLHF.

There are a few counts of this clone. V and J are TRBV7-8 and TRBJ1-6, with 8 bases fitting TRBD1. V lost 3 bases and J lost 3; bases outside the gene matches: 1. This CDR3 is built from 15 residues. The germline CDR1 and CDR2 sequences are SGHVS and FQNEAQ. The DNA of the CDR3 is TGTGCCAGCAGCTTGGGACAGGTCTATAATTCACCCCTCCACTTT. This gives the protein CASSLGQVYNSPLHF. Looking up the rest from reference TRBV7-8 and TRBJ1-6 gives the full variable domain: GAGVSQSPRYKVAKRGQDVALRCDPISGHVSLFWYQQALGQGPEFLTYFQNEAQLDKSGLPSDRFFAERPEGSVSTLKIQRTQQEDSAVYLCASSLGQVYNSPLHFGNGTRLTVT.

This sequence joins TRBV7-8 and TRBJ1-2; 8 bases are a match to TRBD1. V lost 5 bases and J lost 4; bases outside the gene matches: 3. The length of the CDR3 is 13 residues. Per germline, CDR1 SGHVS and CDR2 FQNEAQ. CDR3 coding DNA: TGTGCCAGCAGCCGCGACAGGGGCTATGGCTACACCTTC. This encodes CASSRDRGYGYTF.

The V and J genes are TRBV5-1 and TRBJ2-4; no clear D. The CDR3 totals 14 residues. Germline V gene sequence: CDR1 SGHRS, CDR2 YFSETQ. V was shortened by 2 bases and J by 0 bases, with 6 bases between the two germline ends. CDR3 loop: CASSLTVAKNIQYF. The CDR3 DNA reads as TGCGCCAGCAGCTTAACAGTAGCCAAAAACATTCAGTACTTC.

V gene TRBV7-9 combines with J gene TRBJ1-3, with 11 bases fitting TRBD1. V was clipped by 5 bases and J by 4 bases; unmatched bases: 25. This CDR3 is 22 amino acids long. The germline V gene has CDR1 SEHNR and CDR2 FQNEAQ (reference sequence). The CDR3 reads CASSTPVRTHLGQGAKGNTIYF. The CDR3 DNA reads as TGTGCCAGCAGCACCCCCGTTCGGACACACCTCGGACAGGGGGCAAAAGGAAACACCATATATTTT.

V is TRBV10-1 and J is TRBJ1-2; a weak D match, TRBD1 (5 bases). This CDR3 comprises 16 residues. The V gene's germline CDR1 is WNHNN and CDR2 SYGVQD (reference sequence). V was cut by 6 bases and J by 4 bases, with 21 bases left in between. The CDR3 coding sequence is TGCGCCAGCAGGTCTGTCATAGGCAGGGAGGGCTATGGCTACACCTTC. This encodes CASRSVIGREGYGYTF.

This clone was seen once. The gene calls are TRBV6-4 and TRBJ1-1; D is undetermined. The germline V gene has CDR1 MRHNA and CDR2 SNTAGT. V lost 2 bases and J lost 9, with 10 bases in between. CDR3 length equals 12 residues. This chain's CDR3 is CASSDGRQKAFF. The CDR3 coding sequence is TGTGCCAGCAGTGACGGGAGACAAAAAGCTTTCTTT.

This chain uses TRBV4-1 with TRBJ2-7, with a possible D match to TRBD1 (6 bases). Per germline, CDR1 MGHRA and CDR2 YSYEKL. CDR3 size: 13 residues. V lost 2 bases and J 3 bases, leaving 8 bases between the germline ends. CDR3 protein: CASSQIGGYEQYF. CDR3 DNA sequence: TGCGCCAGCAGCCAAATAGGGGGCTACGAGCAGTACTTC.

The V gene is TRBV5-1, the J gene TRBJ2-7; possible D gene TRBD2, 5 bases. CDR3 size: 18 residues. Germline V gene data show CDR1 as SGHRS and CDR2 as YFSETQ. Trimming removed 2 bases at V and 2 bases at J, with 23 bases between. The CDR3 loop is CASSLGIAYSPQAYEQYF. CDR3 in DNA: TGCGCCAGCAGCTTAGGGATAGCGTACAGTCCGCAAGCCTACGAGCAGTACTTC.

The CDR3 nucleotides read TGTGCCAGCAGTATAGACAGGGGTTCCTACGAGCAGTACTTC. Its translation is CASSIDRGSYEQYF. The V call is TRBV27, the J call TRBJ2-7, with 8 bases identical to TRBD1. V lost 5 bases, J lost 1 base, and 4 bases stayed unmatched. CDR3 length: 14 amino acids. The germline CDR1 and CDR2 sequences are MNHEY and SMNVEV (reference sequence).

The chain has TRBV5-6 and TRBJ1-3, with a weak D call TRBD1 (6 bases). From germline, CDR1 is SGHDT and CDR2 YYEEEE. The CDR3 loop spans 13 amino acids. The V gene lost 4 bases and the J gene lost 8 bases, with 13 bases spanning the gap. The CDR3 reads CASSPGVRDTIYF. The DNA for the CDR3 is TGTGCCAGCAGCCCAGGGGTTCGGGACACCATATATTTT. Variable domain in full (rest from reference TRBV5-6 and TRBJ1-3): DAGVTQSPTHLIKTRGQQVTLRCSPKSGHDTVSWYQQALGQGPQFIFQYYEEEERQRGNFPDRFSGHQFPNYSSELNVNALLLGDSALYLCASSPGVRDTIYFGEGSWLTVV.

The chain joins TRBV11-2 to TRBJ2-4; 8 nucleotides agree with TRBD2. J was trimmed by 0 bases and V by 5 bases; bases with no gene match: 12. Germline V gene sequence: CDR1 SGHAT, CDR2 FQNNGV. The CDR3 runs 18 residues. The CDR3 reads CASSRMVAGGLAKNIQYF. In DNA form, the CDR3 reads TGTGCCAGCAGCCGAATGGTGGCGGGGGGACTAGCCAAAAACATTCAGTACTTC.

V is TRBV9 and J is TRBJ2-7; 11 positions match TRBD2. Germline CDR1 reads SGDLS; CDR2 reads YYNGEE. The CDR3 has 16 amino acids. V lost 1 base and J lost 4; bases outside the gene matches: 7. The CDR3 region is CASSVPASGGLYEQYF. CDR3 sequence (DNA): TGTGCCAGCAGCGTACCAGCTAGCGGGGGGTTGTACGAGCAGTACTTC.

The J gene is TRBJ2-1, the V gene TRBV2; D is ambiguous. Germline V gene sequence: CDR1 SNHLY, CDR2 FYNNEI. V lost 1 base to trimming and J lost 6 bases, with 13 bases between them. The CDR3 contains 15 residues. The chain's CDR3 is CASSEVFQVRNEQFF. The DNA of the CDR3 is TGTGCCAGCAGTGAAGTTTTCCAGGTTCGCAATGAGCAGTTCTTC.

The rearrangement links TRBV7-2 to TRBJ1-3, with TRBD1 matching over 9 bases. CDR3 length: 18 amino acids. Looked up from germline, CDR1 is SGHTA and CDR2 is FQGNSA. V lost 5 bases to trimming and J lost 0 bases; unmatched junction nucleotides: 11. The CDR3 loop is CASSPWGQGGYSGNTIYF. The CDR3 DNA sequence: TGTGCCAGCAGCCCCTGGGGACAGGGAGGTTACTCTGGAAACACCATATATTTT. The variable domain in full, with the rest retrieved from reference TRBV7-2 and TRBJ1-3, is GAGVSQSPSNKVTEKGKDVELRCDPISGHTALYWYRQSLGQGLEFLIYFQGNSAPDKSGLPSDRFSAERTGGSVSTLTIQRTQQEDSAVYLCASSPWGQGGYSGNTIYFGEGSWLTVV.

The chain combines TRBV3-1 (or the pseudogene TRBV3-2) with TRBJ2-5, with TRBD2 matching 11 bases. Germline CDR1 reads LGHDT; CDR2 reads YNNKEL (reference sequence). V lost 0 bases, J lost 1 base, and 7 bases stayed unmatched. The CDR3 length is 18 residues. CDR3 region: CASSQEGAGLAGQETQYF. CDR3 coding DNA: TGTGCCAGCAGCCAAGAAGGCGCCGGACTAGCGGGCCAAGAGACCCAGTACTTC.

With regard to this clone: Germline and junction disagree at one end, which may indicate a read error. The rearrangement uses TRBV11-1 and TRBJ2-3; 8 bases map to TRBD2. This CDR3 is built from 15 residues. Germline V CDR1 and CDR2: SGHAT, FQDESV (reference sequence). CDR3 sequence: CASSVAGRSTDTQYF. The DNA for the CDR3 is TGTGCCAGCAGCGTAGCGGGGCGTAGCACAGATACGCAGTATTTT.